A single sample is the source of the 31 T cell receptor beta chains below, sequenced in a study of HIV-infected patients and healthy controls. The repertoire came from unfractionated whole blood and reflected all unsorted peripheral T cells. cDNA was made from roughly 500 ng RNA using alpha and beta constant primers. Each of the alpha and beta chains got its own library through chain-specific third strand synthesis with indices. TCRdb re-called the 5' RACE reads with MiXCR, one entry per CDR3 protein. The sample contains approximately 12,000 distinct CDR3 sequences, less than 9.5% of which appear only once. Sequenced here: blood, sampled before antiretroviral therapy. These receptors all come from an adult with HIV infection. The donor label of this sample is uncertain.

This clonotype was counted ten times or more. This chain joins TRBV12-3 or TRBV12-4 and TRBJ1-5; D unresolved. Trimming removed 2 bases at V and 1 base at J, with 9 bases between. The CDR3 sequence is 15 residues long. The CDR3 protein is CASSLLGGSNQPQHF. The DNA of the CDR3 is TGTGCCAGCAGTTTATTGGGTGGCAGCAATCAGCCCCAGCATTTT.

This sequence joins TRBV5-1 and TRBJ1-1, with D tentatively TRBD1 (6 bases). Between the trimmed V and J ends, which lost 5 bases and 3 bases, there was a span of 17 bases. This CDR3 comprises 15 residues. Germline V gene lookup returns CDR1 SGHRS and CDR2 YFSETQ. The CDR3 DNA reads TGCGCCAGCAGAGGGGGGGGATCCGGGGACACTGAAGCTTTCTTT. This sequence encodes CASRGGGSGDTEAFF.

This clonotype was observed at least ten times. The chain carries TRBV6-5 and TRBJ1-1; tentatively, D is TRBD1 (6 bases). The CDR3 runs 15 residues. Per the germline V gene, CDR1 is MNHEY and CDR2 is SVGAGI. V gave up 2 bases and J gave up 5 bases, with 15 bases separating them. In DNA form, the CDR3 reads TGTGCCAGCAGTTACGGTGTGGGGGGGCGGACTGAAGCTTTCTTT. Amino acid sequence: CASSYGVGGRTEAFF.

The V and J genes are TRBV20-1 and TRBJ2-7; 7 bases map to TRBD1. The V and J ends lost 0 bases and 4 bases, in that order; junction bases with no gene match: 9. CDR1 is DFQATT and CDR2 is SNEGSKA in the germline V gene (reference sequence). The CDR3 is 15 amino acids. This CDR3 reads CSARDLRGRDYEQYF. The CDR3 nucleotides read TGCAGTGCTAGAGATTTAAGGGGGCGAGATTACGAGCAGTACTTC.

In this sample, this clonotype turned up many times. V is TRBV3-1 and J is TRBJ2-2; D is undetermined. Germline CDR1 reads LGHDT; CDR2 reads YNNKEL (reference sequence). With 5 bases removed from V and 2 bases from J, the gap between germline ends came to 15 bases. The length of the CDR3 is 16 residues. The CDR3: CASSSYHDGNTGELFF. The CDR3 DNA follows: TGTGCCAGCAGCTCCTACCACGACGGAAACACCGGGGAGCTGTTTTTT.

This clonotype was detected many times. V usage is TRBV6-5 and J usage is TRBJ2-2, with D perhaps being TRBD1 or TRBD2 (5 bases each). The ends were cut back, 2 bases at V and 4 bases at J, with 5 bases in the middle. Germline loops: CDR1 MNHEY, CDR2 SVGAGI. CDR3 length: 13 amino acids. CDR3 region: CASSYGGTGELFF. For the CDR3, the DNA is TGTGCCAGCAGTTACGGGGGCACCGGGGAGCTGTTTTTT.

This clonotype showed up many times. This chain joins TRBV7-9 and TRBJ1-3, with a tentative D call TRBD1 (6 bases). The CDR3 runs 16 residues. V gave up 5 bases and J gave up 0 bases, with 14 bases separating them. Germline lookup yields CDR1 SEHNR and CDR2 FQNEAQ (reference sequence). The CDR3, as DNA: TGTGCCAGCAGCCCGAACGACAGGAGCTCTGGAAACACCATATATTTT. Translated: CASSPNDRSSGNTIYF.

Ten or more counts support this clonotype. V and J are TRBV7-3 and TRBJ2-1; 8 bases map to TRBD2. The germline CDR1 and CDR2 sequences are SGHTA and FQGTGA. Trimming took 4 bases from V and 7 from J; bases not matched to a gene: 9. The CDR3 is 15 residues long. Here the CDR3 DNA reads TGTGCCAGCAGCTCCATAGCGGGGCGGCAAAATGAGCAGTTCTTC. This sequence encodes CASSSIAGRQNEQFF.

This clonotype was counted many times. The chain joins TRBV4-2 to TRBJ1-1; D is unresolved. V was shortened by 0 bases and J by 4 bases, with 12 bases between the two germline ends. Germline V lookup: CDR1 LGHNA, CDR2 YNFKEQ. The CDR3 covers 15 residues. CDR3 residues: CASSQEGGIVTEAFF. In DNA, the CDR3 is TGTGCCAGCAGCCAAGAGGGAGGAATTGTCACTGAAGCTTTCTTT.

There are many counts of this clonotype. V and J are TRBV7-7 and TRBJ1-1; the D is unclear. Germline assignment: CDR1 SSHAT and CDR2 FNYEAQ (reference sequence). This CDR3 is built from 13 residues. V was cut by 0 bases and J by 5 bases, with 7 bases left in between. The CDR3 loop reads CASSLAEETEAFF. The CDR3 DNA sequence: TGTGCCAGCAGCTTAGCGGAAGAGACTGAAGCTTTCTTT.

This clonotype has a count of ten or more. V gene TRBV19 combines with J gene TRBJ2-1, with 8 positions matching TRBD1. Germline lookup yields CDR1 LNHDA and CDR2 SQIVND (reference sequence). V lost 5 bases to trimming and J lost 10 bases; unmatched junction nucleotides: 13. This CDR3 region has 15 residues. The CDR3 DNA reads TGTGCCAGTAGTCCAGGACTTAACAGGGGGGAAGAGCAGTTCTTC. This codes for CASSPGLNRGEEQFF.

This clonotype has ten or more counts. This chain connects TRBV5-5 to TRBJ1-2; maybe TRBD1 (5 bases). With 3 bases removed from V and 2 bases from J, the gap between germline ends came to 14 bases. The CDR3 sequence is 15 residues long. Germline values: CDR1 SGHKS, CDR2 YYEKEE (reference sequence). For the CDR3, the DNA is TGTGCCAGCAGCTCCCGTCCATGGGACAACTATGGCTACACCTTC. Translated: CASSSRPWDNYGYTF.

This clonotype has a count of ten or more. The rearrangement uses TRBV6-1 and TRBJ2-1; D might be TRBD2 (6 bases). CDR1 and CDR2 from the germline V gene are MNHNS and SASEGT. CDR3 length equals 13 residues. The V end was cut by 4 bases, the J end by 8 bases, with 12 bases between. The CDR3 protein is CASSGTGEDEQFF. CDR3 coding DNA: TGTGCCAGCAGTGGTACGGGAGAGGATGAGCAGTTCTTC.

This clonotype has just a few counts. The chain couples TRBV5-1 to TRBJ1-5, with D perhaps TRBD1 (6 bases). V lost 6 bases and J 5 bases, leaving 15 bases between the germline ends. Germline CDR1 is SGHRS and CDR2 is YFSETQ. The CDR3 covers 14 residues. CDR3 sequence reads: CASNFGDTYQPQHF. The CDR3 DNA follows: TGCGCCAGCAACTTCGGGGACACGTATCAGCCCCAGCATTTT.

At least ten counts were recorded for this clonotype. This chain uses TRBV9 with TRBJ2-1; D remains ambiguous. V shed 1 base and J shed 1 base, with 12 bases lying between them. This CDR3 is 16 amino acids long. Germline V gene lookup returns CDR1 SGDLS and CDR2 YYNGEE. The CDR3 loop is CASSVRSRRSYNEQFF. DNA for the CDR3: TGTGCCAGCAGCGTAAGGTCCCGACGATCCTACAATGAGCAGTTCTTC.

This sequence joins TRBV24-1 and TRBJ2-1; 9 nucleotides match TRBD1. Per germline, CDR1 KGHDR and CDR2 SFDVKD. The CDR3 is made up of 18 amino acids. J lost 6 bases, V lost 3 bases, and 14 bases had no gene match. In DNA form, the CDR3 reads TGTGCCACCAGTGATGATACCGGGACAGGGATTTGGGGCAATGAGCAGTTCTTC. Protein: CATSDDTGTGIWGNEQFF.

This clonotype was recorded many times. The V and J genes are TRBV7-9 and TRBJ2-3; D is uncertain. Germline V gene lookup returns CDR1 SEHNR and CDR2 FQNEAQ (reference sequence). This CDR3 spans 15 amino acids. The V gene lost 3 bases and the J gene lost 0 bases, with 10 bases spanning the gap. The CDR3 loop is CASSFVYGSTDTQYF. The DNA of the CDR3 is TGTGCCAGCAGCTTCGTCTACGGTAGCACAGATACGCAGTATTTT.

The rearrangement links TRBV6-5 to TRBJ2-2, with no clear D. Trimming stripped 0 bases from V and 7 bases from J, with 12 bases between. Germline V gene sequence: CDR1 MNHEY, CDR2 SVGAGI. The CDR3 spans 15 residues. The CDR3 region has the DNA TGTGCCAGCAGTTACTCGATACAGTCGATCGGGGAGCTGTTTTTT. This codes for CASSYSIQSIGELFF.

This clonotype was seen ten or more times. The chain employs TRBV20-1 and TRBJ1-1, with 10 bases matching TRBD1. Losses at the gene ends were 5 bases for V and 0 bases for J; bases not matched to a gene: 3. This CDR3 has 14 residues. From germline, CDR1 is DFQATT and CDR2 SNEGSKA (reference sequence). The CDR3 bases are TGCAGTGCTCGGACAGGGGGTATGAACACTGAAGCTTTCTTT. This codes for CSARTGGMNTEAFF.

This clonotype was recorded at least ten times. The V call is TRBV10-2, the J call TRBJ2-1, with 10 bases lining up with TRBD2. CDR1 and CDR2 (germline): WSHSY, SAAADI. This CDR3 has 16 residues. Trimming removed 6 bases from V and 2 bases from J; junction bases left unmatched: 7. The chain's CDR3 is CASSTQRGGPYNEQFF. CDR3 coding DNA: TGCGCCAGCAGCACACAGCGGGGGGGCCCCTACAATGAGCAGTTCTTC.

This clonotype was seen ten or more times. The chain joins TRBV19 to TRBJ2-1; TRBD2 agrees at 9 bases. CDR1 is LNHDA and CDR2 is SQIVND in the germline V gene (reference sequence). CDR3 length equals 16 residues. The junction had 14 bases not matched to a gene; V was cut back by 6 bases and J by 8 bases. CDR3 coding DNA: TGTGCCAGTAGCCGGCTGGCGGGGGGGTTTGTTGATGAGCAGTTCTTC. It codes for CASSRLAGGFVDEQFF.

CDR3 in amino acids: CASSTDLSEKLFF. The CDR3 DNA sequence: TGTGCCAGTTCGACGGATCTCTCAGAAAAACTGTTTTTT. The chain has TRBV7-9 and TRBJ1-4; unclear D gene. The CDR3 totals 13 residues. Germline V gene lookup returns CDR1 SEHNR and CDR2 FQNEAQ (reference sequence). V was pared by 9 bases and J by 8 bases, with 16 bases between.

This clonotype was detected only a few times. CDR3 nucleotide sequence: TGTGCCAGCAGTCCAAGGGGGAAGGAGACCCAGTACTTC. It translates to CASSPRGKETQYF. The chain combines TRBV12-3 or TRBV12-4 with TRBJ2-5, with a tentative D call TRBD1 (6 bases). This CDR3 region has 13 residues. Trimming left V 5 bases short and J 5 bases short, with 12 bases between.

This clonotype is categorized as medium-sized. The rearrangement joins TRBV7-9 to TRBJ1-4, with D uncertain. From germline, CDR1 is SEHNR and CDR2 FQNEAQ (reference sequence). V shed 3 bases and J shed 8 bases, with 13 bases lying between them. The CDR3 is 14 residues long. The chain's CDR3 is CASSLGMISEKLFF. DNA of the CDR3: TGTGCCAGCAGCTTGGGTATGATATCCGAAAAACTGTTTTTT.

This clonotype is labeled as medium-sized. The genes are TRBV7-6 and TRBJ2-3; 9 bases are shared with TRBD2. The trim removed 5 bases at V and 5 bases at J, leaving 11 bases unmatched. The CDR3 has 16 residues. Germline CDR1 SGHVS, CDR2 FNYEAQ. CDR3 region: CASSPGLASRRDTQYF. The DNA for the CDR3 is TGTGCCAGCAGCCCAGGACTAGCGTCGCGTCGAGATACGCAGTATTTT.

This clonotype was detected only a few times. The chain couples TRBV30 to TRBJ2-2; D tentatively reads TRBD1 or TRBD2 (8 bases each). CDR3 length: 16 amino acids. CDR1 and CDR2 (germline): GTSNPN, SVGIG (reference sequence). V was pared by 4 bases and J by 5 bases, with 20 bases between. The CDR3 coding sequence is TGTGCCTGGACGGGGGGGGACAGGATAATAACCGGGGAGCTGTTTTTT. This encodes CAWTGGDRIITGELFF.

This clonotype has at least ten counts. The genes are TRBV6-5 and TRBJ1-1; 9 nucleotides match TRBD1. Trimming at V came to 6 bases and at J to 7 bases, leaving 6 bases not matched to a gene. Germline values: CDR1 MNHEY, CDR2 SVGAGI. CDR3 length: 13 residues. CDR3 residues: CASSHRGRGEAFF. CDR3 DNA: TGTGCCAGCAGCCACAGGGGGCGCGGTGAAGCTTTCTTT.

This clonotype was seen ten or more times. The rearrangement links TRBV7-2 to TRBJ2-7; 8 bases agree with TRBD2. Trimming took 1 base from V and 9 from J; bases not matched to a gene: 11. The CDR3 has 15 residues. CDR1 is SGHTA and CDR2 is FQGNSA in the germline V gene. CDR3 amino acids: CASSLVAGGERVQYF. CDR3 bases: TGTGCCAGCAGCTTAGTTGCCGGGGGGGAAAGAGTGCAGTACTTC.

This clonotype was counted ten times or more. V and J are TRBV6-6 and TRBJ1-2; D unclear. Trimming removed 3 bases at V and 6 bases at J, with 11 bases between. The CDR3 covers 13 residues. Germline values: CDR1 MNHNY, CDR2 SVGAGI (reference sequence). CDR3 protein: CASSYEGYDGYTF. CDR3 nucleotide sequence: TGTGCCAGCAGTTATGAGGGTTACGATGGCTACACCTTC.

This clonotype was picked up a small number of times. The CDR3 nucleotides are TGTGCCAGCAGAACCGTGGGGAGCTCCTATAATTCACCCCTCCACTTT. It is translated as CASRTVGSSYNSPLHF. The chain has TRBV6-5 and TRBJ1-6; D is uncertain. There are 16 residues in the CDR3. Trimming took 6 bases from V and 0 from J, leaving 12 bases between them. Germline V gene sequence: CDR1 MNHEY, CDR2 SVGAGI.

This clonotype is labeled medium-sized. The chain links TRBV9 to TRBJ2-7; 9 bases agree with TRBD2. V was pared by 4 bases and J by 4 bases, with 9 bases of the junction left unmatched. This CDR3 contains 15 residues. Per germline, CDR1 SGDLS and CDR2 YYNGEE. CDR3 loop: CASSPGSSGVYEQYF. DNA for the CDR3: TGTGCCAGCAGCCCTGGTTCTAGCGGGGTATACGAGCAGTACTTC.